A single sample gave rise to the 20 T cell receptor beta chains below, sequenced in a study of cytomegalovirus exposure and HLA in healthy donors. Primers: 60 Vbeta forward and 13 Jbeta reverse. Data came from immunoSEQ multiplex PCR; TCRdb stores just in-frame clones and leaves some out. Found here are approximately 140,000 clones, 76% of them singletons; the top ten hold about 2%. Sample: PBMCs. The receptors were sampled from a man aged 40-55 years in good health and CMV-seronegative.

This chain connects TRBV11-3 to TRBJ2-7; weak D call: TRBD2 (5 bases). Germline V gene sequence: CDR1 SGHNT, CDR2 YENEEA. V was trimmed by 3 bases and J by 3 bases, leaving 9 bases between them. This CDR3 spans 13 amino acids. This CDR3 reads CASSLNGDYEQYF. For the CDR3, the DNA is TGTGCCAGCAGCTTGAACGGGGACTACGAGCAGTACTTC.

The rearrangement links TRBV6-5 to TRBJ2-7, with 7 bases that match TRBD1. Trimming took 6 bases from V and 4 from J; bases not matched to a gene: 9. This CDR3 spans 14 amino acids. Germline V CDR1 and CDR2: MNHEY, SVGAGI. The DNA for the CDR3 is TGTGCCAGCAGCCCCGGGACAGACACTTACGAGCAGTACTTC. Residues: CASSPGTDTYEQYF.

This clone was seen a single time. This rearrangement joins TRBV6-6 to TRBJ2-5, with D tentatively TRBD2 (5 bases). Trimming stripped 6 bases from V and 4 bases from J, with 12 bases between. Germline V CDR1 and CDR2: MNHNY, SVGAGI (reference sequence). The length of the CDR3 is 13 residues. CDR3 DNA sequence: TGTGCCAGCAGCCGCGACCTAGCAGAGACCCAGTACTTC. This codes for CASSRDLAETQYF.

This clone was seen once. The chain recombines TRBV6-5 with TRBJ2-7, with 9 nucleotides matching TRBD1. This CDR3 is built from 15 residues. Germline V gives CDR1 MNHEY, CDR2 SVGAGI. V shed 4 bases and J 4 bases; nucleotides not matched to a gene: 8. The CDR3 spells CASSFLQGAPYEQYF. CDR3 sequence (DNA): TGTGCCAGCAGTTTTTTACAGGGGGCCCCTTACGAGCAGTACTTC.

The chain is built from TRBV9 and TRBJ2-2, with 10 bases aligning to TRBD2. The V segment lost 0 bases and the J segment 6 bases; nucleotides outside the gene matches: 11. In germline, CDR1 is SGDLS, CDR2 YYNGEE. This CDR3 is built from 18 residues. In DNA, the CDR3 is TGTGCCAGCAGCGTAGTCCCTGTTCAAGCGGGGGGGGCCGGGGAGCTGTTTTTT. Amino acids: CASSVVPVQAGGAGELFF.

The chain joins TRBV6-1 to TRBJ2-7; no firm D call. V shed 5 bases and J shed 3 bases, with 8 bases lying between them. In germline, CDR1 is MNHNS, CDR2 SASEGT. The CDR3 spans 12 residues. The CDR3: CASSPEVYEQYF. In DNA form, the CDR3 reads TGTGCCAGCAGTCCCGAGGTCTACGAGCAGTACTTC.

This clone has a handful of counts. The chain joins TRBV5-1 to TRBJ2-7, with D possibly TRBD2 on 5 matching bases. The V gene's germline CDR1 is SGHRS and CDR2 YFSETQ. This CDR3 comprises 13 residues. The germline V and J ends were trimmed by 0 bases and 3 bases, with 7 bases remaining between them. The CDR3, as DNA: TGCGCCAGCAGCTTGGCGGGGTACTACGAGCAGTACTTC. This translates into CASSLAGYYEQYF.

V gene TRBV7-3 combines with J gene TRBJ2-3; 7 nucleotides align to TRBD1. CDR3 length: 15 amino acids. Per germline, CDR1 SGHTA and CDR2 FQGTGA. V shed 4 bases and J 2 bases; nucleotides not matched to a gene: 6. CDR3 in DNA: TGTGCCAGCAGCTGGACAGGAGGACCCACAGATACGCAGTATTTT. Protein product: CASSWTGGPTDTQYF.

The chain employs TRBV7-8 and TRBJ1-6; D is undetermined. This CDR3 is 16 amino acids long. The V gene lost 1 base and the J gene lost 5 bases, with 12 bases spanning the gap. Germline CDR1 is SGHVS and CDR2 is FQNEAQ. CDR3 residues: CASSLGNPENNSPLHF. In nucleotides, the CDR3 is TGTGCCAGCAGCTTAGGGAACCCGGAGAATAATTCACCCCTCCACTTT.

With respect to this clone: A junction boundary mismatches the germline segment, possibly from a read error. Other nucleotide sequences from this sample produce the same CDR3. This sequence joins TRBV7-9 and TRBJ1-1; 8 nucleotides agree with TRBD1. Germline assignment: CDR1 SEHNR and CDR2 FQNEAQ (reference sequence). This CDR3 region has 14 residues. For the CDR3, the DNA is TGCGCCAGCAGCCAGACAGGGGAAAACACTGAAGCTTTCTTT. Amino acids: CASSQTGENTEAFF.

In this sample, this clone turned up a few times. The chain links TRBV7-6 to TRBJ2-7, with 10 nucleotides matching TRBD2. The CDR3 covers 19 residues. The germline CDR1 and CDR2 sequences are SGHVS and FNYEAQ. The J segment lost 2 bases and the V segment lost 5 bases, leaving 18 bases of the junction unmatched. The CDR3: CASSPSGAVAGGLTYEQYF. CDR3 sequence (DNA): TGTGCCAGCAGCCCAAGCGGGGCGGTAGCGGGGGGCCTAACCTACGAGCAGTACTTC. The full variable domain, in which reference TRBV7-6 and TRBJ2-7 provide the parts outside the CDR3, is GAGVSQSPRYKVTKRGQDVALRCDPISGHVSLYWYRQALGQGPEFLTYFNYEAQQDKSGLPNDRFSAERPEGSISTLTIQRTEQRDSAMYRCASSPSGAVAGGLTYEQYFGPGTRLTVT.

The chain is built from TRBV30 and TRBJ2-7, with D hard to call. The V gene's germline CDR1 is GTSNPN and CDR2 SVGIG (reference sequence). Trimming removed 2 bases from V and 3 bases from J, with 5 bases in between. The length of the CDR3 is 11 residues. The CDR3 region has the DNA TGTGCCTGGAGTCCACTCTACGAGCAGTACTTC. It specifies CAWSPLYEQYF.

The rearrangement links TRBV27 to TRBJ2-7, with TRBD2 identical over 9 bases. V dropped 6 bases and J dropped 5; count of bases not matched to a gene: 8. This CDR3 spans 14 amino acids. The germline V gene encodes CDR1 MNHEY and CDR2 SMNVEV (reference sequence). For the CDR3, the DNA is TGTGCCAGCAGACTTTTAGCGGGAGAGGACGAGCAGTACTTC. Its translation is CASRLLAGEDEQYF.

The J gene is TRBJ1-1, the V gene TRBV2; possible D gene TRBD1, 5 bases. The V end lost 4 bases, the J end lost 2 bases, and 8 bases lay between the germline ends. Germline loops: CDR1 SNHLY, CDR2 FYNNEI. CDR3 length: 13 amino acids. CDR3 bases: TGTGCCAGCAGTGGGTGGGGCAACACTGAAGCTTTCTTT. It encodes CASSGWGNTEAFF.

The V gene is TRBV4-1, the J gene TRBJ2-1; weak D call: TRBD1 (6 bases). Trimming took 5 bases from V and 1 from J, leaving 12 bases between them. Germline loops: CDR1 MGHRA, CDR2 YSYEKL. This CDR3 is built from 15 residues. The CDR3 DNA reads as TGCGCCAGCAGCTCCCGGGACACTTCCTACAATGAGCAGTTCTTC. It specifies CASSSRDTSYNEQFF.

This chain joins TRBV4-3 and TRBJ2-7; 8 bases are shared with TRBD2. From germline, CDR1 is LGHNA and CDR2 YSLEER. V lost 0 bases and J lost 5; bases outside the gene matches: 6. CDR3 length equals 15 residues. The CDR3 sequence: CASSQDNGAGDEQYF. The CDR3 nucleotides are TGCGCCAGCAGCCAAGATAATGGAGCGGGGGACGAGCAGTACTTC.

This chain connects TRBV13 to TRBJ2-5, with TRBD2 matching 8 bases. The J call may be in error: the DNA end matches TRBJ2-7 better. The germline gives CDR1 PRHDT, CDR2 FYEKMQ (reference sequence). The CDR3 is 15 residues long. CDR3 nucleotides: TGTGCCAGCAGCCCAGGACTAGCTTTCTCCTACGAGCAGTACTTC. Protein sequence: CASSPGLAFSYEQYF.

A single count supports this clone. The chain has TRBV7-8 and TRBJ2-5, with D maybe TRBD1 (6 bases). V lost 0 bases to trimming and J lost 5 bases, with 13 bases between them. Per the germline V gene, CDR1 is SGHVS and CDR2 is FQNEAQ. The CDR3 is made up of 15 amino acids. The CDR3 sequence is CASSLAGAWGETQYF. The DNA for the CDR3 is TGTGCCAGCAGCTTAGCGGGGGCTTGGGGGGAGACCCAGTACTTC.

The chain recombines TRBV28 with TRBJ2-5; 8 bases are shared with TRBD2. This CDR3 has 15 amino acids. The junction had 10 bases not matched to a gene; V was cut back by 6 bases and J by 4 bases. From germline, CDR1 is MDHEN and CDR2 SYDVKM. CDR3 residues: CASSLSGGGRETQYF. The CDR3 DNA reads as TGTGCCAGCAGCCTCAGCGGGGGAGGGAGAGAGACCCAGTACTTC. The full variable domain, its missing parts supplied by reference TRBV28 and TRBJ2-5, is DVKVTQSSRYLVKRTGEKVFLECVQDMDHENMFWYRQDPGLGLRLIYFSYDVKMKEKGDIPEGYSVSREKKERFSLILESASTNQTSMYLCASSLSGGGRETQYFGPGTRLLVL.

The chain joins TRBV30 to TRBJ2-3, with 11 bases fitting TRBD2. Germline V gives CDR1 GTSNPN, CDR2 SVGIG (reference sequence). The V gene end was trimmed by 5 bases and the J gene end by 4 bases; junction bases not matched to a gene: 14. There are 17 residues in the CDR3. CDR3 sequence reads: CAWAPSASSGRADTQYF. DNA of the CDR3: TGTGCCTGGGCCCCATCGGCTAGTAGCGGGAGGGCAGATACGCAGTATTTT.